A single sample is the source of the 15 T cell receptor beta chains below, sequenced in a study of siplizumab effects on memory and regulatory T cells. Sequencing was performed with immunoSEQ multiplex PCR; in TCRdb, only in-frame clones are kept and a portion is missing. Of 62,000 or so clones listed, over 80% are singletons. The sample consisted of memory CD4+ T cells sorted from blood. These receptor sequences come from a human donor in good health.

CDR3 sequence reads: CASSLRVGQLLYNEQFF. As DNA, the CDR3 is TGCGCCAGCAGCTTGAGGGTCGGACAGCTTCTGTACAATGAGCAGTTCTTC. The chain joins TRBV5-1 to TRBJ2-1, with D tentatively TRBD1 (6 bases). This CDR3 spans 17 amino acids. Germline V gene sequence: CDR1 SGHRS, CDR2 YFSETQ. Trimming took off 1 base at V and 4 bases at J, with 18 bases between the two ends.

V gene TRBV5-1 combines with J gene TRBJ2-7; 10 nucleotides match TRBD2. The V gene end was trimmed by 0 bases and the J gene end by 7 bases; junction bases not matched to a gene: 7. The CDR3 is 15 residues long. Per germline, CDR1 SGHRS and CDR2 YFSETQ. The DNA of the CDR3 is TGCGCCAGCAGCTTGGCGCTAGCGGGAGCTCGTGAGCAGTACTTC. Protein sequence: CASSLALAGAREQYF. Full variable domain (rest looked up from reference TRBV5-1 and TRBJ2-7): KAGVTQTPRYLIKTRGQQVTLSCSPISGHRSVSWYQQTPGQGLQFLFEYFSETQRNKGNFPGRFSGRQFSNSRSEMNVSTLELGDSALYLCASSLALAGAREQYFGPGTRLTVT.

This chain joins TRBV27 and TRBJ2-3; TRBD2 matches 11 bases. CDR1 and CDR2 from the germline V gene are MNHEY and SMNVEV (reference sequence). V was clipped by 3 bases and J by 1 base; unmatched bases: 0. This CDR3 has 15 amino acids. The CDR3, as DNA: TGTGCCAGCAGTTTTAGCGGGGGGGGCACAGATACGCAGTATTTT. Its translation: CASSFSGGGTDTQYF.

This clone has just one count. The J gene is TRBJ2-7, the V gene TRBV28; TRBD1 matches at 10 bases. Germline lookup yields CDR1 MDHEN and CDR2 SYDVKM. The ends lost 8 bases at V and 2 bases at J; junction bases unmatched: 3. The length of the CDR3 is 13 residues. The CDR3 DNA is TGTGCCAGCGGGACAGGGGAGCCCTACGAGCAGTACTTC. Amino acid sequence: CASGTGEPYEQYF.

The V and J genes are TRBV9 and TRBJ1-3; unclear D gene. Germline V lookup: CDR1 SGDLS, CDR2 YYNGEE. The CDR3 has 15 amino acids. V lost 0 bases and J lost 0, with 7 bases in between. The CDR3 here is CASSVGQSSGNTIYF. The CDR3 DNA is TGTGCCAGCAGCGTAGGGCAGAGCTCTGGAAACACCATATATTTT.

The CDR3 region is CASSPNLPSSGNTIYF. Here the CDR3 DNA reads TGTGCCAGCTCACCAAATTTACCGAGCTCTGGAAACACCATATATTTT. This rearrangement joins TRBV18 to TRBJ1-3; D is ambiguous. The length of the CDR3 is 16 residues. Germline lookup yields CDR1 KGHSH and CDR2 LQKENI. With 2 bases removed from V and 0 bases from J, the gap between germline ends came to 11 bases. Full variable domain (outside the CDR3, taken from reference TRBV18 and TRBJ1-3): NAGVMQNPRHLVRRRGQEARLRCSPMKGHSHVYWYRQLPEEGLKFMVYLQKENIIDESGMPKERFSAEFPKEGPSILRIQQVVRGDSAAYFCASSPNLPSSGNTIYFGEGSWLTVV.

The chain carries TRBV7-2 and TRBJ2-2; 11 nucleotides agree with TRBD1. This CDR3 has 16 amino acids. V trimming: 4 bases; J trimming: 7 bases; junction bases outside the gene matches: 8. Germline V gene sequence: CDR1 SGHTA, CDR2 FQGNSA. CDR3: CASSSPLDRGLGELFF. CDR3 nucleotide sequence: TGTGCCAGCAGCTCCCCGCTGGACAGGGGGCTCGGGGAGCTGTTTTTT.

The chain joins TRBV18 to TRBJ1-3; D gene unclear. CDR3 length equals 17 residues. CDR1 is KGHSH, CDR2 LQKENI, per germline. Trimming took off 6 bases at V and 0 bases at J, with 18 bases between the two ends. For the CDR3, the DNA is TGTGCCAGCTCTGCACAGCCGCCAGGACTCTCTGGAAACACCATATATTTT. Its protein is CASSAQPPGLSGNTIYF.

V usage is TRBV6-1 and J usage is TRBJ1-4; D possibly corresponds to TRBD1 (5 bases). Germline-derived CDR1 and CDR2 are MNHNS and SASEGT. Trimming cost V 8 bases and J 7 bases, with 11 bases left between them. There are 12 residues in the CDR3. This CDR3 is CASEARGEKLFF. CDR3 in DNA: TGTGCCAGCGAAGCTAGGGGTGAAAAACTGTTTTTT.

This clone has a handful of counts. One end of the junction is discordant with germline, which a read error may explain. The V gene is TRBV29-1, the J gene TRBJ1-1; D remains ambiguous. Looked up from germline, CDR1 is SQVTM and CDR2 is ANQGSEA. CDR3 length: 11 amino acids. CDR3 in DNA: TGCAGCGTTGTGGGGAACTCTGAAGCTTTCTTT. Translated, it gives CSVVGNSEAFF.

The V and J genes are TRBV10-3 and TRBJ2-1; D remains unclear. The V gene lost 5 bases and the J gene lost 5 bases, with 13 bases spanning the gap. There are 14 residues in the CDR3. From germline, CDR1 is ENHRY and CDR2 SYGVKD. In DNA form, the CDR3 reads TGTGCCATCAGTCGAGGCACAGACCACAATGAGCAGTTCTTC. This sequence encodes CAISRGTDHNEQFF.

The V and J genes are TRBV4-2 and TRBJ2-3, with no clear D. Per germline, CDR1 LGHNA and CDR2 YNFKEQ. The CDR3 spans 17 residues. Trimming shortened V by 0 bases and J by 0 bases, and 13 bases separated the two germline ends. CDR3 in amino acids: CASSQDFADASTDTQYF. The CDR3 bases are TGTGCCAGCAGCCAAGATTTCGCAGACGCTAGCACAGATACGCAGTATTTT.

Regarding this clone: The junction departs from germline at one end; a sequencing error may be responsible. J is TRBJ2-5 and V is TRBV25-1; no firm D call. This CDR3 comprises 13 residues. The germline V gene has CDR1 MGHDK and CDR2 SYGVNS. The CDR3 reads CVSSESPIETQYF. DNA of the CDR3: TGTGTCAGCAGTGAATCTCCGATAGAGACCCAGTACTTC.

This rearrangement joins TRBV18 to TRBJ2-5; D unclear. The CDR3 is 16 residues long. CDR1 is KGHSH, CDR2 LQKENI, per germline. V lost 2 bases to trimming and J lost 5 bases, with 18 bases between them. CDR3 bases: TGTGCCAGCTCACCAGTGCAAACCCCGGTCGGGGAGACCCAGTACTTC. This gives the protein CASSPVQTPVGETQYF.

The chain carries TRBV30 and TRBJ2-5, with 9 bases that match TRBD1. Trimming removed 8 bases from V and 0 bases from J; junction bases left unmatched: 7. Germline V gene sequence: CDR1 GTSNPN, CDR2 SVGIG (reference sequence). The CDR3 is 14 residues long. CDR3 sequence reads: CARTTGGYQETQYF. CDR3 coding DNA: TGTGCCAGGACGACAGGGGGGTACCAAGAGACCCAGTACTTC.